Presented here are 11 T cell receptor beta chains from one specimen sequenced in a study of shared clonotypes between healthy human individuals. Only in-frame clones appear in the TCRdb table, and some are missing; sequencing was by immunoSEQ multiplex PCR. The repertoire holds about 2,500,000 clones, with around nine tenths as singletons. The material sequenced was naive CD4+ T cells sorted from blood. Subset defined: CD45RA+ positively selected. The source is a man aged 18 to 30 in good health.

The chain combines TRBV6-1 with TRBJ2-7, with 7 bases fitting TRBD1. With V trimmed by 6 bases and J by 0 bases, 5 bases remained unmatched. Per the germline V gene, CDR1 is MNHNS and CDR2 is SASEGT. CDR3 size: 14 residues. The chain's CDR3 is CASRLDRASYEQYF. DNA of the CDR3: TGTGCCAGCAGACTAGACAGGGCCTCCTACGAGCAGTACTTC.

The rearrangement links TRBV18 to TRBJ1-4; D is possibly TRBD1 (5 bases). Germline assignment: CDR1 KGHSH and CDR2 LQKENI. Trimming stripped 3 bases from V and 0 bases from J, with 23 bases between. The length of the CDR3 is 20 residues. CDR3 DNA: TGTGCCAGCTCACCCCTATACGGGCAGGGTCAAGCTTCAACTAATGAAAAACTGTTTTTT. Translated, it gives CASSPLYGQGQASTNEKLFF. Based on the CDR3 plus reference TRBV18 and TRBJ1-4, the full variable domain is NAGVMQNPRHLVRRRGQEARLRCSPMKGHSHVYWYRQLPEEGLKFMVYLQKENIIDESGMPKERFSAEFPKEGPSILRIQQVVRGDSAAYFCASSPLYGQGQASTNEKLFFGSGTQLSVL.

In regard to this clone: This specimen includes other DNA sequences encoding the same CDR3. The chain links TRBV7-2 to TRBJ1-2; D is unresolved. The CDR3 runs 13 residues. The germline V gene encodes CDR1 SGHTA and CDR2 FQGNSA. Deletions cut 1 base from V and 5 bases from J, with 8 bases between. CDR3 DNA: TGTGCCAGCAGCTTAGGCGGGGTTTATGGCTACACCTTC. It translates to CASSLGGVYGYTF.

The genes are TRBV5-4 and TRBJ1-2; TRBD1 agrees at 8 bases. The CDR3 is made up of 14 amino acids. V lost 2 bases, J lost 4 bases, and 4 bases stayed unmatched. CDR1 is SGHNT and CDR2 is YYREEE in the germline V gene (reference sequence). The CDR3 DNA follows: TGTGCCAGCAGCTTACACCAGGGGGCCTATGGCTACACCTTC. This codes for CASSLHQGAYGYTF.

DNA of the CDR3: TGTGCCAGCCGGCTAGCACGACACCAAGAGACCCAGTACTTC. It specifies CASRLARHQETQYF. The chain joins TRBV6-5 to TRBJ2-5; D is perhaps TRBD2 (5 bases). V dropped 8 bases and J dropped 0 bases, with 13 bases sitting between them. The CDR3 totals 14 residues. Germline loops: CDR1 MNHEY, CDR2 SVGAGI.

This sequence joins TRBV19 and TRBJ2-1; TRBD1 matches at 7 bases. This CDR3 has 15 residues. In germline, CDR1 is LNHDA, CDR2 SQIVND (reference sequence). V lost 5 bases, J lost 8 bases, and 12 bases stayed unmatched. The CDR3 coding sequence is TGTGCCAGTAGTGCTGGGACAGTGTTGTCGGATGAGCAGTTCTTC. Translation: CASSAGTVLSDEQFF.

J is TRBJ1-1 and V is TRBV6-5; 10 bases agree with TRBD1. Germline V lookup: CDR1 MNHEY, CDR2 SVGAGI. The junction had 6 bases not matched to a gene; V was cut back by 6 bases and J by 5 bases. This CDR3 has 14 amino acids. In DNA form, the CDR3 reads TGTGCCAGCAGATTGGACAGGGGGAAAACTGAAGCTTTCTTT. Protein product: CASRLDRGKTEAFF.

The CDR3 DNA follows: TGTGCCAGCAGCCATGAAGGGGGTCAGCCCCAGCATTTT. Its protein product is CASSHEGGQPQHF. The rearrangement links TRBV11-2 to TRBJ1-5, with D possibly TRBD1 on 6 matching bases. CDR1 and CDR2 from the germline V gene are SGHAT and FQNNGV. The V end was cut by 5 bases, the J end by 6 bases, with 11 bases between. The CDR3 loop spans 13 amino acids.

V and J are TRBV5-1 and TRBJ2-3; 11 nucleotides line up with TRBD2. Germline assignment: CDR1 SGHRS and CDR2 YFSETQ. J gave up 4 bases and V 2 bases, and 9 bases lay outside the gene matches. The CDR3 sequence is 17 residues long. The CDR3 spells CASSLLTSGRGADTQYF. The DNA for the CDR3 is TGCGCCAGCAGCTTACTAACTAGCGGGAGAGGGGCAGATACGCAGTATTTT.

The chain combines TRBV6-6 with TRBJ2-7, with TRBD1 matching over 9 bases. CDR3 length: 14 residues. Germline CDR1 and CDR2: MNHNY and SVGAGI (reference sequence). With V trimmed by 7 bases and J by 5 bases, 9 bases remained unmatched. In DNA, the CDR3 is TGTGCCAGCACCCCGGGACAGGGCAGGGACGAGCAGTACTTC. It is translated as CASTPGQGRDEQYF.

V and J are TRBV18 and TRBJ2-2; D possibly uses TRBD1 or TRBD2 (6 bases each). Germline V lookup: CDR1 KGHSH, CDR2 LQKENI. Deletions cut 1 base from V and 5 bases from J, with 11 bases between. The CDR3 runs to 15 residues. The CDR3 region has the DNA TGTGCCAGCTCACCACAGGACAGCGGGACCGGGGAGCTGTTTTTT. The encoded protein is CASSPQDSGTGELFF.